One sample yielded the 20 T cell receptor beta chains listed below, sequenced in a study of blood T cell repertoires in COVID-19. TCRdb's table, derived via immunoSEQ multiplex PCR, lists solely in-frame clones and lacks some. The sample lists approximately 29,000 clones, about 89% occurring once. The sample was peripheral blood. The origin of the receptors is a man between 70 and 80 years old with active COVID-19.

The V and J genes are TRBV24-1 and TRBJ1-6; TRBD1 agrees at 7 bases. Germline-derived CDR1 and CDR2 are KGHDR and SFDVKD. V trimming: 2 bases; J trimming: 7 bases; junction bases outside the gene matches: 4. This CDR3 contains 15 residues. CDR3 DNA: TGTGCCACCAGTGATTCGGGACAGCCAAATTCACCCCTCCACTTT. This codes for CATSDSGQPNSPLHF.

The chain joins TRBV30 to TRBJ1-4, with TRBD1 identical over 7 bases. This CDR3 contains 14 residues. Germline CDR1 reads GTSNPN; CDR2 reads SVGIG (reference sequence). After removal of 6 bases from V and 7 bases from J, the junction contained 11 bases not matched to a gene. The CDR3 spells CACPWGAGGEKLFF. The CDR3 DNA sequence: TGTGCCTGCCCTTGGGGGGCAGGGGGTGAAAAACTGTTTTTT. Full variable domain (rest looked up from reference TRBV30 and TRBJ1-4): SQTIHQWPATLVQPVGSPLSLECTVEGTSNPNLYWYRQAAGRGLQLLFYSVGIGQISSEVPQNLSASRPQDRQFILSSKKLLLSDSGFYLCACPWGAGGEKLFFGSGTQLSVL.

This chain joins TRBV19 and TRBJ2-7, with a tentative D call TRBD1 (5 bases). Germline V gene sequence: CDR1 LNHDA, CDR2 SQIVND (reference sequence). With 5 bases removed from V and 3 bases from J, the gap between germline ends came to 17 bases. CDR3 length equals 15 residues. The CDR3 reads CASSVTGTAVYEQYF. As DNA, the CDR3 is TGTGCCAGTAGTGTAACAGGCACCGCCGTCTACGAGCAGTACTTC. Full variable domain (outside the CDR3, taken from reference TRBV19 and TRBJ2-7): DGGITQSPKYLFRKEGQNVTLSCEQNLNHDAMYWYRQDPGQGLRLIYYSQIVNDFQKGDIAEGYSVSREKKESFPLTVTSAQKNPTAFYLCASSVTGTAVYEQYFGPGTRLTVT.

The V call is TRBV27, the J call TRBJ2-7; 7 nucleotides agree with TRBD1. The CDR3 has 14 amino acids. Germline-derived CDR1 and CDR2 are MNHEY and SMNVEV (reference sequence). V lost 6 bases, J lost 4 bases, and 9 bases stayed unmatched. CDR3 in DNA: TGTGCCAGCAGCAAGGGGCGCAGGGGGTACGAGCAGTACTTC. Translating gives CASSKGRRGYEQYF.

The rearrangement links TRBV12-3 or TRBV12-4 to TRBJ1-2; 9 bases are shared with TRBD1. This CDR3 has 13 amino acids. With 6 bases clipped from V and 3 bases from J, the junction kept 2 bases outside the gene matches. CDR3: CASSRQGDYGYTF. The CDR3 DNA is TGTGCCAGCAGCAGACAGGGGGACTATGGCTACACCTTC.

The chain employs TRBV18 and TRBJ1-1, with TRBD1 matching over 8 bases. Germline CDR1 reads KGHSH; CDR2 reads LQKENI. The trim removed 3 bases at V and 4 bases at J, leaving 10 bases unmatched. There are 16 residues in the CDR3. The CDR3 sequence is CASSPSGRGHGTEAFF. CDR3 coding DNA: TGTGCCAGCTCACCGTCGGGCAGGGGGCATGGCACTGAAGCTTTCTTT.

The gene calls are TRBV24-1 and TRBJ2-3, with 9 bases that match TRBD1. The CDR3 is 14 residues long. Germline V CDR1 and CDR2: KGHDR, SFDVKD. Losses at the gene ends were 7 bases for V and 4 bases for J; bases not matched to a gene: 5. The CDR3 loop is CATRDRGRADTQYF. DNA of the CDR3: TGTGCCACCAGGGACAGGGGAAGGGCAGATACGCAGTATTTT.

The chain joins TRBV7-9 to TRBJ1-2; tentatively, D is TRBD1 (6 bases). CDR3 length: 14 amino acids. Germline V lookup: CDR1 SEHNR, CDR2 FQNEAQ (reference sequence). V gave up 5 bases and J gave up 5 bases, with 15 bases separating them. CDR3 DNA: TGTGCCAGCAGCCTCTGGACAGATTCTTATGGCTACACCTTC. Protein: CASSLWTDSYGYTF.

The chain couples TRBV5-5 to TRBJ2-5; TRBD2 matches 12 bases. V trimming: 4 bases; J trimming: 4 bases; junction bases outside the gene matches: 11. The CDR3 runs 17 residues. From germline, CDR1 is SGHKS and CDR2 YYEKEE (reference sequence). The CDR3 here is CASSPLLAGGSGETQYF. CDR3 nucleotides: TGTGCCAGCAGCCCCCTGCTAGCGGGAGGGTCGGGAGAGACCCAGTACTTC.

The V call is TRBV11-2, the J call TRBJ1-1; tentative D call: TRBD1 (6 bases). V was clipped by 1 base and J by 1 base, with 7 bases between them. Germline CDR1 is SGHAT and CDR2 is FQNNGV. This CDR3 spans 14 amino acids. In nucleotides, the CDR3 is TGTGCCAGCAGCTTAGGACAGGCGAACACTGAAGCTTTCTTT. This gives the protein CASSLGQANTEAFF.

The table lists this clone with a few counts. This chain joins TRBV7-3 and TRBJ1-3; unclear D gene. The CDR3 length is 17 residues. V was shortened by 3 bases and J by 0 bases, with 15 bases between the two germline ends. CDR1 is SGHTA and CDR2 is FQGTGA in the germline V gene. The CDR3 bases are TGTGCCAGCAGCTTTCCACACACCAAAAGCTCTGGAAACACCATATATTTT. This sequence encodes CASSFPHTKSSGNTIYF.

The CDR3 loop is CASSLASDRQETQYF. The DNA for the CDR3 is TGTGCCAGCAGCTTGGCTTCGGACAGACAAGAGACCCAGTACTTC. The V call is TRBV5-4, the J call TRBJ2-5, with D possibly matching TRBD1 (6 bases). Trimming shortened V by 0 bases and J by 2 bases, and 11 bases separated the two germline ends. The CDR3 extends over 15 amino acids. Per the germline V gene, CDR1 is SGHNT and CDR2 is YYREEE (reference sequence).

This clone has only a few counts. J is TRBJ2-7 and V is TRBV10-1; the D is unclear. Germline V gene data show CDR1 as WNHNN and CDR2 as SYGVQD (reference sequence). Trimming took 3 bases from V and 0 from J, leaving 3 bases between them. The CDR3 contains 12 residues. Here the CDR3 DNA reads TGCGCCAGCAGTGACAGCTCCTACGAGCAGTACTTC. Residues: CASSDSSYEQYF.

This clone was picked up one time. This rearrangement joins TRBV27 to TRBJ1-2, with unresolved D. The V gene's germline CDR1 is MNHEY and CDR2 SMNVEV (reference sequence). This CDR3 comprises 10 residues. The germline V and J ends were trimmed by 11 bases and 0 bases, with 4 bases remaining between them. CDR3 region: CAAANYGYTF. The CDR3 bases are TGTGCCGCGGCTAACTATGGCTACACCTTC.

This clone was observed a few times. This chain joins TRBV2 and TRBJ2-7; possibly TRBD2 for D (6 bases). Germline CDR1 and CDR2: SNHLY and FYNNEI. The length of the CDR3 is 13 residues. V was trimmed by 6 bases and J by 1 base, leaving 10 bases between them. This CDR3 reads CASRFSGSYEQYF. In nucleotides, the CDR3 is TGTGCCAGCAGGTTCAGCGGGTCCTACGAGCAGTACTTC.

The chain joins TRBV28 to TRBJ2-5; 7 nucleotides line up with TRBD2. CDR3 length equals 15 residues. From germline, CDR1 is MDHEN and CDR2 SYDVKM. V was clipped by 3 bases and J by 0 bases; unmatched bases: 4. The CDR3 coding sequence is TGTGCCAGCAGTTTTGGTCTAGCGGACCAAGAGACCCAGTACTTC. This codes for CASSFGLADQETQYF.

The rearrangement links TRBV19 to TRBJ1-1; the D is unclear. Trimming cost V 0 bases and J 4 bases, with 9 bases left between them. This CDR3 region has 14 residues. Germline CDR1 and CDR2: LNHDA and SQIVND (reference sequence). The CDR3 loop is CASSIDRVGTEAFF. The CDR3 DNA follows: TGTGCCAGTAGTATAGATCGGGTCGGCACTGAAGCTTTCTTT.

DNA for the CDR3: TGCGCCAGCAGCCAAGCACAGTGGGTCTACGAGCAGTACTTC. Translated: CASSQAQWVYEQYF. V and J are TRBV4-3 and TRBJ2-7; D gene ambiguous. The V gene's germline CDR1 is LGHNA and CDR2 YSLEER. Trimming stripped 1 base from V and 3 bases from J, with 10 bases between. CDR3 length equals 14 residues.

The rearrangement uses TRBV11-2 and TRBJ2-4; TRBD2 matches at 8 bases. In germline, CDR1 is SGHAT, CDR2 FQNNGV. The trim removed 2 bases at V and 7 bases at J, leaving 1 base unmatched. The CDR3 runs to 13 residues. Here the CDR3 reads CASSLSSGNIQYF. Written as DNA, the CDR3 is TGTGCCAGCAGCTTATCTAGCGGGAACATTCAGTACTTC.

The rearrangement links TRBV11-3 to TRBJ1-3; D gene uncertain. Germline CDR1 and CDR2: SGHNT and YENEEA. Trimming removed 4 bases at V and 5 bases at J, with 15 bases between. CDR3 length equals 15 residues. The CDR3 here is CASSSSGLVRNTIYF. Written as DNA, the CDR3 is TGTGCCAGCAGCTCATCCGGGTTGGTGAGAAACACCATATATTTT.